This T cell receptor (beta chain) was identified during a study of cytomegalovirus exposure and HLA in healthy donors. Regarding the study as a whole: The productive fraction for most TCR beta V segments was about 90% or about 30% in an earlier analysis. Cytomegalovirus association was assigned to some 160 TCR beta chains.

CDR3 length: 15 amino acids. Trimming stripped 4 bases from V and 6 bases from J, with 18 bases between. Germline assignment: CDR1 SGHTA and CDR2 FQGNSA. This clone was counted between two and nine times. Its antigen is still unknown. Both 60 Vbeta primers and 13 Jbeta primers went into the PCR. Libraries were prepared by immunoSEQ multiplex PCR; TCRdb keeps only in-frame clonotypes and omits some of them. The sample carries roughly 130,000 clones, around 80% recorded once. Donors were nominally healthy when sampled, though unrecorded immune exposures were likely. The clonotype originates from a man aged 25-45 years in good health and CMV-seronegative. Sequenced material: PBMCs. J is TRBJ1-2 and V is TRBV7-2, with a weak D call TRBD1 (6 bases). The CDR3 spells CASSSGGRGSDGYTF. The CDR3 coding sequence is TGTGCCAGCAGCTCTGGGGGGCGGGGGTCCGATGGCTACACCTTC.